Following are 22 T cell receptor beta chains from one sample sequenced in a study of cytomegalovirus exposure and HLA in healthy donors. This PCR relied on a set of 60 Vbeta primers and 13 Jbeta primers. The assay was immunoSEQ multiplex PCR, and TCRdb's table has in-frame clones only and misses some. The sample includes 170,000 or so clones, about 80% of them seen just once. Material for sequencing was PBMCs. The receptors stem from a young man in good health and CMV-seropositive.

The rearrangement links TRBV14 to TRBJ2-2; 7 bases match TRBD2. The V gene end was trimmed by 4 bases and the J gene end by 1 base; junction bases not matched to a gene: 6. The CDR3 has 16 amino acids. Looked up from germline, CDR1 is SGHDN and CDR2 is FVKESK. CDR3 sequence: CASSLIAGLNTGELFF. CDR3 DNA: TGTGCCAGCAGCCTTATAGCGGGCTTGAACACCGGGGAGCTGTTTTTT. Using reference TRBV14 and TRBJ2-2 for the parts outside the CDR3, the full variable domain is EAGVTQFPSHSVIEKGQTVTLRCDPISGHDNLYWYRRVMGKEIKFLLHFVKESKQDESGMPNNRFLAERTGGTYSTLKVQPAELEDSGVYFCASSLIAGLNTGELFFGEGSRLTVL.

This clone was picked up a small number of times. J is TRBJ1-1 and V is TRBV4-2; a weak D match, TRBD1 (5 bases). The CDR3 consists of 15 residues. Trimming stripped 3 bases from V and 3 bases from J, with 14 bases between. Germline V gene lookup returns CDR1 LGHNA and CDR2 YNFKEQ. The DNA for the CDR3 is TGTGCCAGCAGCCAGAGGTGGGCGGGGGACACTGAAGCTTTCTTT. Its protein is CASSQRWAGDTEAFF.

This clone was observed a handful of times. V is TRBV6-4 and J is TRBJ2-3, with 11 bases matching TRBD2. Germline assignment: CDR1 MRHNA and CDR2 SNTAGT. The CDR3 spans 17 residues. J lost 2 bases, V lost 7 bases, and 11 bases had no gene match. As DNA, the CDR3 is TGTGCCAGCACCTGGGCCGGGACTAGCGGACCCACAGATACGCAGTATTTT. This encodes CASTWAGTSGPTDTQYF.

The V and J genes are TRBV5-1 and TRBJ2-2, with 9 bases that match TRBD2. CDR1 and CDR2 (germline): SGHRS, YFSETQ. The V gene end was trimmed by 7 bases and the J gene end by 2 bases; junction bases not matched to a gene: 9. The CDR3 covers 16 residues. CDR3 nucleotides: TGCGCCAGCCAAGCAGCGGGGGGCGGCAACACCGGGGAGCTGTTTTTT. Translated, it gives CASQAAGGGNTGELFF.

Note on this clone: Compared with germline, one end of the junction differs, possibly owing to a read error. The V gene is TRBV27, the J gene TRBJ2-1; 8 bases agree with TRBD2. The CDR3 consists of 16 residues. From germline, CDR1 is MNHEY and CDR2 SMNVEV (reference sequence). The CDR3 reads CASSFTGGAPYHEQFF. The CDR3 DNA sequence: TGTGCCAGCAGTTTTACGGGAGGGGCCCCCTACCATGAGCAGTTCTTC.

The chain links TRBV5-6 to TRBJ1-2, with a weak D call TRBD1 (6 bases). V lost 10 bases and J 4 bases, leaving 11 bases between the germline ends. Germline V gene data show CDR1 as SGHDT and CDR2 as YYEEEE. This CDR3 contains 11 residues. CDR3 in DNA: TGTGCCGACACAGGGATCTATGGCTACACCTTC. Translated: CADTGIYGYTF.

V is TRBV7-9 and J is TRBJ1-5, with D hard to call. Germline CDR1 and CDR2: SEHNR and FQNEAQ (reference sequence). This CDR3 region has 14 residues. V lost 1 base and J lost 1, with 5 bases in between. The CDR3 nucleotides read TGTGCCAGCAGCTTAGGGCCCAGCAATCAGCCCCAGCATTTT. Amino acids: CASSLGPSNQPQHF.

The chain couples TRBV6-6 to TRBJ2-1; 7 bases line up with TRBD2. The germline gives CDR1 MNHNY, CDR2 SVGAGI (reference sequence). The ends lost 6 bases at V and 3 bases at J; junction bases unmatched: 8. The CDR3 consists of 15 residues. CDR3 residues: CASSLRPGGYNEQFF. Here the CDR3 DNA reads TGTGCCAGCAGCCTCCGCCCGGGAGGCTACAATGAGCAGTTCTTC.

This chain joins TRBV5-6 and TRBJ2-1, with TRBD2 matching 7 bases. The V gene end was trimmed by 0 bases and the J gene end by 7 bases; junction bases not matched to a gene: 10. Per the germline V gene, CDR1 is SGHDT and CDR2 is YYEEEE. CDR3 length: 16 residues. The CDR3 protein is CASSLELGGSVNEQFF. The CDR3 coding sequence is TGTGCCAGCAGCTTGGAGTTGGGCGGGAGTGTTAATGAGCAGTTCTTC.

CDR3 region: CASSQGRKLAGGRSSYNEQFF. The DNA for the CDR3 is TGCGCCAGCAGCCAAGGGAGAAAGCTAGCGGGGGGCCGGAGCTCCTACAATGAGCAGTTCTTC. This sequence joins TRBV4-3 and TRBJ2-1; 11 bases line up with TRBD2. The CDR3 is 21 residues long. From germline, CDR1 is LGHNA and CDR2 YSLEER. Trimming took 1 base from V and 0 from J; bases not matched to a gene: 14.

The chain recombines TRBV14 with TRBJ2-5, with 7 nucleotides matching TRBD2. V shed 4 bases, J shed 4 bases, and the junction held 9 bases outside the gene matches. This CDR3 is 15 amino acids long. Per germline, CDR1 SGHDN and CDR2 FVKESK. The CDR3: CASSPQRGGGETQYF. CDR3 DNA sequence: TGTGCCAGCAGCCCCCAGCGGGGCGGAGGAGAGACCCAGTACTTC.

The J gene is TRBJ2-1, the V gene TRBV27, with a tentative D call TRBD2 (5 bases). V was trimmed by 10 bases and J by 8 bases, leaving 18 bases between them. This CDR3 is built from 13 residues. The germline CDR1 and CDR2 sequences are MNHEY and SMNVEV (reference sequence). CDR3 bases: TGTGCCACCCTCCGGCGGGCTGTATATGAGCAGTTCTTC. Its protein product is CATLRRAVYEQFF.

This chain uses TRBV6-5 with TRBJ2-7; the D is unclear. The CDR3 sequence is 13 residues long. CDR1 and CDR2 (germline): MNHEY, SVGAGI. V gave up 2 bases and J gave up 0 bases, with 5 bases separating them. The CDR3 protein is CASSYGHSYEQYF. Written as DNA, the CDR3 is TGTGCCAGCAGTTACGGCCACTCCTACGAGCAGTACTTC.

The chain links TRBV9 to TRBJ2-1; a possible D gene is TRBD1 (6 bases). Germline CDR1 SGDLS, CDR2 YYNGEE. V was trimmed by 7 bases and J by 9 bases, leaving 20 bases between them. This CDR3 comprises 14 residues. The CDR3 DNA sequence: TGTGCCAGCGCAGGACAGCCCTCTTCAGGTGAGCAGTTCTTC. This encodes CASAGQPSSGEQFF.

V is TRBV12-5 and J is TRBJ1-5; D might be TRBD1 (5 bases). The CDR3 contains 13 residues. The germline gives CDR1 LGHNT, CDR2 FRNRAP. The V and J ends lost 3 bases and 6 bases respectively, with 9 bases between them. This CDR3 is CASGFREGQPQHF. Written as DNA, the CDR3 is TGTGCTAGTGGTTTCAGGGAAGGTCAGCCCCAGCATTTT.

The sample holds a few counts of this clone. The rearrangement links TRBV10-2 to TRBJ1-6, with TRBD1 as a possible D gene (5 bases). The germline V gene encodes CDR1 WSHSY and CDR2 SAAADI. CDR3 length: 17 residues. Trimming removed 1 base from V and 2 bases from J, with 12 bases in between. CDR3 DNA: TGCGCCAGCAGTGAGTGGGAGGGAGGGGCCTATAATTCACCCCTCCACTTT. It codes for CASSEWEGGAYNSPLHF.

The V and J genes are TRBV18 and TRBJ2-7; the match to TRBD2 covers 13 bases. The CDR3 has 17 residues. Trimming removed 2 bases from V and 2 bases from J; junction bases left unmatched: 6. CDR1 KGHSH and CDR2 LQKENI come from the germline V gene. As DNA, the CDR3 is TGTGCCAGCTCACCAACTACCGGGACTAGCGGGACCTACGAGCAGTACTTC. Amino acid sequence: CASSPTTGTSGTYEQYF.

The V gene is TRBV2, the J gene TRBJ2-7; 10 bases align to TRBD2. The germline CDR1 and CDR2 sequences are SNHLY and FYNNEI. J gave up 3 bases and V 7 bases, and 9 bases lay outside the gene matches. The CDR3 is 15 amino acids. CDR3 nucleotides: TGTGCCAGCAATTTAGCGGGGGGCCGGGACTACGAGCAGTACTTC. Encoded protein: CASNLAGGRDYEQYF. The variable domain in full, with the rest retrieved from reference TRBV2 and TRBJ2-7, is EPEVTQTPSHQVTQMGQEVILRCVPISNHLYFYWYRQILGQKVEFLVSFYNNEISEKSEIFDDQFSVERPDGSNFTLKIRSTKLEDSAMYFCASNLAGGRDYEQYFGPGTRLTVT.

V and J are TRBV6-4 and TRBJ2-7; 7 nucleotides agree with TRBD1. Germline CDR1 MRHNA, CDR2 SNTAGT. This CDR3 comprises 14 residues. Germline trimming cut 6 bases from V and 4 bases from J; bases unmatched to any gene: 9. CDR3 DNA sequence: TGTGCCAGCAGGAAAGACAGGGCTATATACGAGCAGTACTTC. Amino acids: CASRKDRAIYEQYF.

The CDR3 coding sequence is TGCAGCGTAGACGGCGTACAGGGGGCTTCCGAGCAGTACTTC. It is translated as CSVDGVQGASEQYF. The chain has TRBV29-1 and TRBJ2-7, with 9 bases aligning to TRBD1. V lost 6 bases, J lost 6 bases, and 12 bases stayed unmatched. The CDR3 is made up of 14 amino acids. CDR1 and CDR2 (germline): SQVTM, ANQGSEA.

This clone was seen more than once but under ten times. The chain employs TRBV7-9 and TRBJ2-3, with D tentatively TRBD1 (6 bases). The V end lost 5 bases, the J end lost 4 bases, and 13 bases lay between the germline ends. CDR1 SEHNR and CDR2 FQNEAQ come from the germline V gene (reference sequence). This CDR3 is built from 14 residues. The CDR3 nucleotides read TGTGCCAGCAGCCTAGAGGACAGCTCAGATACGCAGTATTTT. It yields the protein CASSLEDSSDTQYF.

The V call is TRBV5-1, the J call TRBJ2-1; D is possibly TRBD2 (8 bases). V dropped 4 bases and J dropped 2 bases, with 16 bases sitting between them. CDR3 length: 16 amino acids. From germline, CDR1 is SGHRS and CDR2 YFSETQ. The CDR3 spells CASSPGGSGTYNEQFF. The CDR3 nucleotides are TGCGCCAGCAGCCCAGGGGGTAGCGGGACCTACAATGAGCAGTTCTTC.